This TCR beta chain was documented in a study of cytomegalovirus exposure and HLA in healthy donors. Overall study findings and caveats: The authors assumed roughly uniform sequencing depth across donors for presence/absence analyses.

Concerning this clone: Its antigen is currently unknown.

V lost 3 bases and J lost 4; bases outside the gene matches: 6. The CDR3 has 16 residues. Germline CDR1 SNHLY, CDR2 FYNNEI. In the PCR, 60 Vbeta and 13 Jbeta primers were used. Data came from immunoSEQ multiplex PCR; TCRdb stores just in-frame clones and leaves some out. This sample has some 200,000 clones, with roughly 10% found just once. This clonotype was obtained from a woman aged 30 to 39 in good health and CMV-seropositive. The material sequenced was PBMCs. The J gene is TRBJ2-1, the V gene TRBV2; 10 bases match TRBD2. The CDR3 DNA reads as TGTGCCAGCAGTGACCCCGGGACTAGCGCGTACAATGAGCAGTTCTTC. It yields the protein CASSDPGTSAYNEQFF.